Below, one T cell receptor beta chain is given with its context. This entry is derived from a study of blood T cell repertoires in COVID-19. Across the whole study: Whether acute or convalescent, the COVID-19 samples came from the United States, Italy and Spain.

Study members were between about 18 and 100 years old and lived in some 26 US regions. Participants in the exposed group had met a COVID-19 case in the 2 weeks before joining the study. CDR1 and CDR2 (germline): MNHEY, SVGEGT. J was trimmed by 7 bases and V by 6 bases; bases with no gene match: 34. This CDR3 is 22 amino acids long. In the original processing: Amplification of reference gene primers provided the estimated nucleated cell counts. Clones were sequenced by immunoSEQ multiplex PCR, and TCRdb holds only the in-frame ones, with some missing. V, J and clone size are those of that table, while D and trimming were read from the DNA. The data contain 290,000 or so clones, roughly four fifths of them singletons.

This sequence joins TRBV6-2 or TRBV6-3 and TRBJ1-2, with 8 nucleotides matching TRBD1. The sequence derives from a man between 40 and 49 years old who had been exposed to COVID-19. Sequencing was done on a sample of PBMCs or T cells enriched from blood (not recorded which). The CDR3: CASSPRWGGTGGDPGHIGGYTF. The CDR3 bases are TGTGCCAGCAGCCCCCGATGGGGAGGGACAGGAGGAGACCCGGGCCATATTGGTGGCTACACCTTC.